The sequence of this T cell receptor beta chain was determined in a study of cytomegalovirus exposure and HLA in healthy donors. Regarding this clone: The target antigen is unknown.

Overall study results and limits: Owing to their indistinguishability, certain V segments, notably TRBV6-2 and TRBV6-3, were excluded.

V dropped 0 bases and J dropped 0; count of bases not matched to a gene: 3. Germline V gene sequence: CDR1 LGHNA, CDR2 YNFKEQ. The CDR3 runs 16 residues. Primers included in the PCR were 60 Vbeta and 13 Jbeta primers. Clones were read by immunoSEQ multiplex PCR, and TCRdb kept only the in-frame ones, dropping some. Of over 90,000 clones in the sample, 75% to 85% were seen once. This chain uses TRBV4-2 with TRBJ1-1; 8 bases are shared with TRBD1. The specimen was PBMCs. The clonotype was recovered from a woman in her late teens or twenties in good health and CMV-seropositive. CDR3 DNA: TGTGCCAGCAGCCAAGACTGGACAGGGATGAACACTGAAGCTTTCTTT. Translated, it gives CASSQDWTGMNTEAFF.